The rows below give T cell receptor beta chains drawn from one sample of a study of blood T cell repertoires in COVID-19. Produced via immunoSEQ multiplex PCR; TCRdb's table is partial and in-frame only. The top ten clones hold roughly 10% of a sample with about 180,000 clones, approximately 85% of them seen once. The specimen sequenced was PBMCs or T cells enriched from blood (not recorded which). The receptors shown here come from a woman under 30 who had recovered from COVID-19. The CDR3 runs from the conserved cysteine through the conserved F or W. The D gene is left open where the match is weak. Size tells how often a clone was seen (once, few, many) or the class of an expanded clone, and some rows leave it out.

d_call,v_call,j_call,clone_size,cdr3_aa,cdr3_nt
TRBD1,TRBV28,TRBJ1-4,NA,CASRRQGAATNEKLFF,TGTGCCAGCAGGAGACAGGGGGCTGCAACTAATGAAAAACTGTTTTTT
TRBD1,TRBV2,TRBJ2-1,NA,CARPKGVKHRGRPYNEQFF,TGTGCCCGCCCGAAGGGAGTAAAGCACAGGGGGCGACCCTACAATGAGCAGTTCTTC
TRBD2,TRBV20-1,TRBJ2-5,NA,CSASPAISGRQETQYF,TGCAGTGCTAGTCCCGCAATTAGCGGGCGCCAAGAGACCCAGTACTTC
NA,TRBV11-2,TRBJ1-1,NA,CASSLERDTEAFF,TGTGCCAGCAGCTTAGAGAGGGACACTGAAGCTTTCTTT
NA,TRBV29-1,TRBJ1-4,NA,CSVSGQYEKLFF,TGCAGCGTTAGTGGACAGTACGAAAAACTGTTTTTT
NA,TRBV29-1,TRBJ1-4,NA,CSVQSSAREKLFF,TGCAGCGTGCAGTCGAGCGCGCGGGAAAAACTGTTTTTT
NA,TRBV19,TRBJ2-7,NA,CASSLANSYEQYF,TGTGCCAGTAGTTTGGCCAACTCCTACGAGCAGTACTTC
NA,TRBV7-9,TRBJ2-1,NA,CASSFHDPGDEQFF,TGTGCCAGCAGCTTTCACGACCCAGGCGATGAGCAGTTCTTC
NA,TRBV15,TRBJ1-6,NA,CATSRARGYSPLHF,TGTGCCACCAGCAGAGCCAGAGGATATTCACCCCTCCACTTT
NA,TRBV9,TRBJ1-1,NA,CASSAHRDTEAFF,TGTGCCAGCAGCGCCCACAGGGACACTGAAGCTTTCTTT
TRBD1,TRBV27,TRBJ1-2,NA,CASSPGQGAWGYGYTF,TGTGCCAGCAGTCCCGGACAGGGGGCTTGGGGCTATGGCTACACCTTC
TRBD1,TRBV19,TRBJ1-2,NA,CASWGQYGYTF,TGTGCCAGTTGGGGACAGTATGGCTACACCTTC
NA,TRBV28,TRBJ1-6,NA,CASSQGSSYNSPLHF,TGTGCCAGCAGTCAGGGGAGCTCCTATAATTCACCCCTCCACTTT
TRBD2,TRBV15,TRBJ2-7,few,CATSRDLFPPPALGLAGGTYEQYF,TGTGCCACCAGCAGAGATCTTTTTCCCCCGCCGGCTCTCGGGTTAGCGGGAGGTACCTACGAGCAGTACTTC
NA,TRBV7-6,TRBJ2-7,NA,CASSLGTNTPYEQYF,TGTGCCAGCAGCTTAGGCACTAACACCCCCTACGAGCAGTACTTC
TRBD1,TRBV5-1,TRBJ1-1,NA,CASTTLGGQGNTEAFF,TGCGCCAGCACCACCCTAGGGGGACAGGGGAACACTGAAGCTTTCTTT
TRBD2,TRBV30,TRBJ2-7,NA,CAWSDPGVAGGPWYEQYF,TGTGCCTGGAGTGACCCTGGCGTAGCGGGAGGGCCTTGGTACGAGCAGTACTTC
TRBD2,TRBV9,TRBJ2-1,NA,CASSTAGGPGNEQFF,TGTGCCAGCAGCACAGCGGGAGGGCCAGGAAATGAGCAGTTCTTC
TRBD1,TRBV9,TRBJ1-4,NA,CASSGQLGTGGPNEKLFF,TGTGCCAGCAGCGGCCAACTAGGGACAGGGGGGCCGAATGAAAAACTGTTTTTT
TRBD1,TRBV28,TRBJ2-7,NA,CASRRQGKKGEQYF,TGTGCCAGCAGGAGACAGGGGAAAAAAGGCGAGCAGTACTTC
NA,TRBV30,TRBJ1-2,NA,CAWSWEGYGYTF,TGTGCCTGGAGTTGGGAGGGCTATGGCTACACCTTC
NA,TRBV30,TRBJ1-2,NA,CAWRVSDYTF,TGTGCCTGGAGGGTGTCAGACTACACCTTC
TRBD1,TRBV27,TRBJ1-2,NA,CASSHQSTTGVRDGYTF,TGTGCCAGCAGTCACCAAAGCACGACAGGGGTAAGGGATGGCTACACCTTC
TRBD2,TRBV11-2,TRBJ2-7,NA,CASSGGDREQYF,TGTGCCAGCAGCGGGGGGGATCGCGAGCAGTACTTC
TRBD1,TRBV13,TRBJ2-6,once,CASSWTGTGAFSGANVLTF,TGTGCCAGCAGCTGGACCGGGACAGGGGCGTTCTCTGGGGCCAACGTCCTGACTTTC
TRBD1,TRBV5-1,TRBJ1-6,once,CASSTFIQGRQGNSPLHF,TGCGCCAGCAGCACGTTTATACAGGGGCGTCAGGGTAATTCACCCCTCCACTTT
NA,TRBV5-1,TRBJ1-2,NA,CASSLASAQYGYTF,TGCGCCAGCAGCTTGGCCAGTGCACAATATGGCTACACCTTC
NA,TRBV27,TRBJ2-7,few,CASSLGGDNYEQYF,TGTGCCAGCAGTTTAGGGGGGGACAACTACGAGCAGTACTTC
TRBD1,TRBV6-1,TRBJ1-4,NA,CASSEESVWTGGEKLFF,TGTGCCAGCAGTGAAGAATCAGTTTGGACAGGCGGCGAAAAACTGTTTTTT
NA,TRBV2,TRBJ2-1,NA,CASNLMRQNNEQFF,TGTGCCAGCAACTTGATGAGGCAAAACAATGAGCAGTTCTTC
NA,TRBV19,TRBJ1-1,NA,CASSMEGPNTEAFF,TGTGCCAGTAGTATGGAGGGGCCGAACACTGAAGCTTTCTTT
NA,TRBV5-1,TRBJ2-3,NA,CASSLVSSTDTQYF,TGCGCCAGCAGCTTGGTGTCTAGCACAGATACGCAGTATTTT
TRBD1,TRBV5-1,TRBJ2-1,few,CASNRDSSYNEQFF,TGCGCCAGCAACCGGGACAGTTCCTACAATGAGCAGTTCTTC
NA,TRBV24-1,TRBJ1-5,NA,CATSSRESNQPQHF,TGTGCCACCAGCTCGAGGGAAAGCAATCAGCCCCAGCATTTT
NA,TRBV18,TRBJ1-1,NA,CASSPTVTKNTEAFF,TGTGCCAGCTCACCAACGGTCACTAAGAACACTGAAGCTTTCTTT
TRBD2,TRBV29-1,TRBJ2-2,NA,CSVEESGRLTGELFF,TGCAGCGTTGAAGAAAGCGGGAGACTTACCGGGGAGCTGTTTTTT
TRBD2,TRBV27,TRBJ2-7,NA,CASSFSPSGISYEQYF,TGTGCCAGCAGTTTCTCCCCTAGCGGGATCTCCTACGAGCAGTACTTC
TRBD1,TRBV2,TRBJ1-4,NA,CASSDEGAWEKLFF,TGTGCCAGCAGTGACGAGGGGGCCTGGGAAAAACTGTTTTTT
NA,TRBV28,TRBJ2-5,NA,CASSPLHRGGETQYF,TGTGCCAGCAGCCCGCTACACAGGGGAGGAGAGACCCAGTACTTC
TRBD2,TRBV2,TRBJ2-5,NA,CASVETAGTQETQYF,TGTGCCAGCGTGGAAACAGCGGGGACCCAAGAGACCCAGTACTTC
TRBD1,TRBV10-3,TRBJ1-2,NA,CAISGDRGTGYTF,TGTGCCATCAGTGGGGACAGGGGTACTGGCTACACCTTC
NA,TRBV3-1/TRBV3-2,TRBJ1-1,NA,CASSAGQGNTEAFF,TGTGCCAGCAGCGCCGGGCAGGGAAACACTGAAGCTTTCTTT
NA,TRBV10-3,TRBJ1-1,once,CAISESWQMNTEAFF,TGTGCCATCAGTGAGTCGTGGCAGATGAACACTGAAGCTTTCTTT
TRBD2,TRBV6-2/TRBV6-3,TRBJ2-5,NA,CASSPGTFYSGGAGETQYF,TGTGCCAGCAGCCCCGGGACCTTCTACAGCGGGGGGGCCGGAGAGACCCAGTACTTC
TRBD1,TRBV7-6,TRBJ1-6,NA,CASSSTGMDSPLHF,TGTGCCAGCAGCTCGACAGGGATGGATTCACCCCTCCACTTT
NA,TRBV5-1,TRBJ2-3,NA,CASSLSDTVDTQYF,TGCGCCAGCAGCCTAAGTGACACAGTAGATACGCAGTATTTT
TRBD1,TRBV7-2,TRBJ1-4,NA,CASKTDRLNEKLFF,TGTGCCAGCAAGACGGACAGGTTGAATGAAAAACTGTTTTTT
NA,TRBV7-2,TRBJ1-6,NA,CASSRIAGLLNSPLHF,TGTGCCAGCAGCCGCATAGCGGGACTACTGAATTCACCCCTCCACTTT
NA,TRBV30,TRBJ1-1,NA,CAWTILTGNTEAFF,TGTGCCTGGACGATTCTGACAGGGAACACTGAAGCTTTCTTT
NA,TRBV3-1/TRBV3-2,TRBJ1-6,NA,CASSQELGPGNSPLHF,TGTGCCAGCAGCCAAGAGTTAGGGCCGGGGAATTCACCCCTCCACTTT
NA,TRBV18,TRBJ1-1,NA,CASSPRFGNTEAFF,TGTGCCAGCTCCCCTAGGTTCGGGAACACTGAAGCTTTCTTT
TRBD2,TRBV27,TRBJ2-3,NA,CASSEGLAGNTQYF,TGTGCCAGCAGCGAGGGACTAGCGGGTAATACGCAGTATTTT
NA,TRBV5-8,TRBJ1-2,NA,CASSFRQHGYTF,TGTGCCAGCAGCTTCAGACAACATGGCTACACCTTC
TRBD2,TRBV9,TRBJ2-2,NA,CASSDSTSGRALNTGELFF,TGTGCCAGCAGCGACTCGACTAGCGGGAGGGCCCTTAACACCGGGGAGCTGTTTTTT
TRBD1,TRBV2,TRBJ2-4,NA,CASRGQSTGIQYF,TGTGCCAGCAGGGGACAGAGCACGGGCATTCAGTACTTC